The text below deals with one T cell receptor (beta chain). These data come from a study of blood T cell repertoires in COVID-19. Study at large: The analysed material was cDNA or gDNA that came from T cells, B-cell-depleted T cells, or PBMCs.

Trimming cost V 2 bases and J 5 bases, with 13 bases left between them. This CDR3 comprises 14 residues. The germline V gene has CDR1 SGHRS and CDR2 YFSETQ. Original processing notes: Amplification from reference gene primers served as the basis for estimated nucleated cell counts. Assay used: immunoSEQ multiplex PCR; TCRdb lists only in-frame clones, some missing. V and J calls and clone size are those listed in that table; D and trimming were worked out from the DNA. In the table there are approximately 70,000 clones, approximately 90% of which are singletons. Material for sequencing was peripheral blood. The V call is TRBV5-1, the J call TRBJ2-5, with D perhaps TRBD2 (6 bases). This receptor was obtained from a woman of 80 years or more with active COVID-19. CDR3 sequence reads: CASSFRGGSETQYF. The CDR3 DNA follows: TGCGCCAGCAGCTTTAGAGGAGGGTCGGAGACCCAGTACTTC. Complete variable domain (other parts from reference TRBV5-1 and TRBJ2-5): KAGVTQTPRYLIKTRGQQVTLSCSPISGHRSVSWYQQTPGQGLQFLFEYFSETQRNKGNFPGRFSGRQFSNSRSEMNVSTLELGDSALYLCASSFRGGSETQYFGPGTRLLVL.